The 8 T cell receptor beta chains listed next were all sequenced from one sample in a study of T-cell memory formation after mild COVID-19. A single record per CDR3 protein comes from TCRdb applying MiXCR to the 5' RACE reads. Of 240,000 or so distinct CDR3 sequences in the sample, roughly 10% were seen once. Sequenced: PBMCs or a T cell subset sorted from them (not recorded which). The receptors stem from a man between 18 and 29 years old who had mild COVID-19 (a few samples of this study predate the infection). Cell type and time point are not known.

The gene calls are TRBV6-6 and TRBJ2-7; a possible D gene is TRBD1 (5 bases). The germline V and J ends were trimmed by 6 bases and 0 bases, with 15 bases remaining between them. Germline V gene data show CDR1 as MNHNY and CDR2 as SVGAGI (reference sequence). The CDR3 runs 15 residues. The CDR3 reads CASRHSIQGSYEQYF. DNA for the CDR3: TGTGCCAGCAGGCACTCAATTCAGGGCTCCTACGAGCAGTACTTC.

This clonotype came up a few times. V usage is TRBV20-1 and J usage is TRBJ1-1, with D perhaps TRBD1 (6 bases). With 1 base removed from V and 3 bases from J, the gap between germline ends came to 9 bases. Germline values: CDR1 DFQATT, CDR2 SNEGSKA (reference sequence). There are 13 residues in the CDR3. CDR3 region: CSARGHRDTEAFF. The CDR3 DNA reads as TGCAGTGCTAGAGGGCACAGGGACACTGAAGCTTTCTTT.

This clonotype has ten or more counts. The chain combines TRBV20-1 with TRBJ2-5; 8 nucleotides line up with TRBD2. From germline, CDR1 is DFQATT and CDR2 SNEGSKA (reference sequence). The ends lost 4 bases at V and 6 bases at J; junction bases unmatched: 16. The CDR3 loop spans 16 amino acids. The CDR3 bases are TGCAGTGCTACCCCAACCAGCGGGGGTCGAGGTCAGACCCAGTACTTC. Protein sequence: CSATPTSGGRGQTQYF.

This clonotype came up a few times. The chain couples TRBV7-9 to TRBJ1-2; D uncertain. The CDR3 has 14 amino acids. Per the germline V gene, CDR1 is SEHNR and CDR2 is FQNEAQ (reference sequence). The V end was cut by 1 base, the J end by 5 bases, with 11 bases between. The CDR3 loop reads CASSLVAGVYGYTF. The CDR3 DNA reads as TGTGCCAGCAGCTTAGTGGCTGGGGTTTATGGCTACACCTTC.

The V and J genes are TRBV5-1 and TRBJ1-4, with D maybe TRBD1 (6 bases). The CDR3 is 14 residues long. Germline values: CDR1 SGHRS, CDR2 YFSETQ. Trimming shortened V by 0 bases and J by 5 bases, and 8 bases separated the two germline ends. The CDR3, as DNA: TGCGCCAGCAGCTTGGGTGGACAGAATGAAAAACTGTTTTTT. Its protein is CASSLGGQNEKLFF.

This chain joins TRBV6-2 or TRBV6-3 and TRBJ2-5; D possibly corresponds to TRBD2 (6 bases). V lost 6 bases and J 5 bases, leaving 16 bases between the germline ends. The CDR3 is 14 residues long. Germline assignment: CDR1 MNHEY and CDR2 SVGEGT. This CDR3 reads CASSQNGGAETQYF. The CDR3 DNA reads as TGTGCCAGCAGCCAAAACGGGGGAGCGGAGACCCAGTACTTC.

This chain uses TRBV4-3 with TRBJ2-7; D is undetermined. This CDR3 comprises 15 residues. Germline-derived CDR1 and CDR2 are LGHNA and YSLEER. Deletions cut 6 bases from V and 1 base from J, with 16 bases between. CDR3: CASSHQWADSYEQYF. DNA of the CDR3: TGCGCCAGCAGTCATCAATGGGCTGATTCCTACGAGCAGTACTTC.

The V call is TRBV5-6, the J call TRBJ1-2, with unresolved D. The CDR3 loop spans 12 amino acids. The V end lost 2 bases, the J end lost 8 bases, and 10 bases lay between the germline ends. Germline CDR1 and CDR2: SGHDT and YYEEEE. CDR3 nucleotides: TGTGCCAGCAGCTTAACGATCTCAGGCTACACCTTC. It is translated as CASSLTISGYTF.